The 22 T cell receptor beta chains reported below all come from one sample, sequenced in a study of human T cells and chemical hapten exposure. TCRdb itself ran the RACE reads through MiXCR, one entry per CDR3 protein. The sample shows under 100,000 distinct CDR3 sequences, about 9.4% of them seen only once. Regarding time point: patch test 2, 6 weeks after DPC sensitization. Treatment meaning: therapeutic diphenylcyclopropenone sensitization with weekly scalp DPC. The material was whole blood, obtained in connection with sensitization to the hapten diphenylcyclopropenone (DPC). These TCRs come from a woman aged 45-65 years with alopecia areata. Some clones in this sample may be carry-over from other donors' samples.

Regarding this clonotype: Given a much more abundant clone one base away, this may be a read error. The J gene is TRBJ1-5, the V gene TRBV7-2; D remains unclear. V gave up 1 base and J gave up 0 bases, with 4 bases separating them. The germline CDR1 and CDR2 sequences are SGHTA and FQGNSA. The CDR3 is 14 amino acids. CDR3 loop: CASSLVGSNQPQHF. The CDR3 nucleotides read TGTGCCAGCAGCTTAGTGGGTAGCAATCAGCCCCAGCATTTT.

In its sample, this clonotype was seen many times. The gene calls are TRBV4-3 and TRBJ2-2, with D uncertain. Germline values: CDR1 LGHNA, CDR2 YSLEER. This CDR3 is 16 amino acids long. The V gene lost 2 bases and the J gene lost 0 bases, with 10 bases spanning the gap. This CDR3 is CASSQTIFANTGELFF. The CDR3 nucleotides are TGCGCCAGCAGCCAAACCATATTCGCGAACACCGGGGAGCTGTTTTTT.

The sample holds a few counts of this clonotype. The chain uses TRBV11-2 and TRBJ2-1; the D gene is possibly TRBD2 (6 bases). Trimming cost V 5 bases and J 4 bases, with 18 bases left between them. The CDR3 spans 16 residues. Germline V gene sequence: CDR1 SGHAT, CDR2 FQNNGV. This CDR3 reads CASSSGRGRGYNEQFF. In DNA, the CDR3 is TGTGCCAGCAGCAGTGGGCGGGGTCGGGGATACAATGAGCAGTTCTTC.

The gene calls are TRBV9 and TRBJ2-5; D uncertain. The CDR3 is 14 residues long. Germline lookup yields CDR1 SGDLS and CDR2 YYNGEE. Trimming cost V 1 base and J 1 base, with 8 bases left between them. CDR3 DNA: TGTGCCAGCAGCGTACGATCAGTCCAAGAGACCCAGTACTTC. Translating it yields CASSVRSVQETQYF.

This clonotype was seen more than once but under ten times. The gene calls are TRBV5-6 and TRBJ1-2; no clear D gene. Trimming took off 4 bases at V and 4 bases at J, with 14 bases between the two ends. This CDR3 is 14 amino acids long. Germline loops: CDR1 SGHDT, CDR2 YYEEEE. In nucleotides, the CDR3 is TGTGCCAGCAGCCCAAGGGCTGGATTCTATGGCTACACCTTC. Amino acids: CASSPRAGFYGYTF.

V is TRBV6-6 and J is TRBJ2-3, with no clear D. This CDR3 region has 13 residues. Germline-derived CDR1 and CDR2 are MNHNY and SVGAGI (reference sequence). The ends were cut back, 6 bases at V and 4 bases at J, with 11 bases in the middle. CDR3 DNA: TGTGCCAGCAGCGGTAACGAACCAGATACGCAGTATTTT. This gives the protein CASSGNEPDTQYF.

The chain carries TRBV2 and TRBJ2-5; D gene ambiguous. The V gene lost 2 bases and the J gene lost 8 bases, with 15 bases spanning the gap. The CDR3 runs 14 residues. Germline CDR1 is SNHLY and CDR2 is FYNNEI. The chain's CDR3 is CASSESRPPDTQYF. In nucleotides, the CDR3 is TGTGCCAGCAGTGAATCTAGACCACCGGACACCCAGTACTTC.

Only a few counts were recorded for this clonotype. CDR3 sequence reads: CASSQPPNQGEQYF. The CDR3 DNA follows: TGTGCCAGCAGCCAACCTCCGAACCAGGGCGAGCAGTACTTC. V is TRBV7-9 and J is TRBJ2-7; D possibly corresponds to TRBD1 (5 bases). V was shortened by 5 bases and J by 6 bases, with 17 bases between the two germline ends. CDR3 length: 14 residues. Germline CDR1 and CDR2: SEHNR and FQNEAQ (reference sequence).

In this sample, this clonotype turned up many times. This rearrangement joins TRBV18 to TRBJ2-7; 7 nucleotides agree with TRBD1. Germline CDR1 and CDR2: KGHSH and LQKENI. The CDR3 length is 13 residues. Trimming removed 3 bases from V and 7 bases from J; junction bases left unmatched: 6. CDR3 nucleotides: TGTGCCAGCTCACCGGGACAGTCAAGAGAGCAGTACTTC. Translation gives CASSPGQSREQYF.

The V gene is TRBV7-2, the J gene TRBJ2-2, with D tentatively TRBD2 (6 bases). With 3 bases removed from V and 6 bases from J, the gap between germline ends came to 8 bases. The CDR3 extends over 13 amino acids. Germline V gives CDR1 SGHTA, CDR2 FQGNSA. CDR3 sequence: CASSLDYSGELFF. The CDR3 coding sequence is TGTGCCAGCAGCTTGGACTATTCCGGGGAGCTGTTTTTT.

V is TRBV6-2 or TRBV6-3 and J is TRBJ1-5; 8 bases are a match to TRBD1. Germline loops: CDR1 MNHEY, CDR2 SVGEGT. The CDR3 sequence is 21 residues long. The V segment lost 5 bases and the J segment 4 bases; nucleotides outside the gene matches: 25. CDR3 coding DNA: TGTGCCAGCAGTCGCCGGCCCCTCCACGTGGACAGGGAAGAAGAAAATCAGCCCCAGCATTTT. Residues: CASSRRPLHVDREEENQPQHF.

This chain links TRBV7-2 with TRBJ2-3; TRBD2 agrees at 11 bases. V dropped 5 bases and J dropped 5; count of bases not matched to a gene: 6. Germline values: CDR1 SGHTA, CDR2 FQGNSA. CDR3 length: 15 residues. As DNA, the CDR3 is TGTGCCAGCAGCCCCCGACTAGCGGGACTAGATACGCAGTATTTT. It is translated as CASSPRLAGLDTQYF.

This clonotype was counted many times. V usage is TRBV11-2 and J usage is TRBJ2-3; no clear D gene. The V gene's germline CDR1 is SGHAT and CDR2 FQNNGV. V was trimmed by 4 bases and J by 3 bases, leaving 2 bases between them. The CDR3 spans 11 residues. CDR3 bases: TGTGCCAGCAGCTGGACAGATACGCAGTATTTT. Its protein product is CASSWTDTQYF.

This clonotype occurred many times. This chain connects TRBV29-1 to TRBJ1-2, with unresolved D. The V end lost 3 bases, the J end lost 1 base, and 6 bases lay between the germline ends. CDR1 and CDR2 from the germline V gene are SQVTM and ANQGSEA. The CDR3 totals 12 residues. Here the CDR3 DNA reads TGCAGCGTTGATCGGGGTAACTATGGCTACACCTTC. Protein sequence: CSVDRGNYGYTF. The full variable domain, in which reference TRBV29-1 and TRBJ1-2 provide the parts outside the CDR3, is SAVISQKPSRDICQRGTSLTIQCQVDSQVTMMFWYRQQPGQSLTLIATANQGSEATYESGFVIDKFPISRPNLTFSTLTVSNMSPEDSSIYLCSVDRGNYGYTFGSGTRLTVV.

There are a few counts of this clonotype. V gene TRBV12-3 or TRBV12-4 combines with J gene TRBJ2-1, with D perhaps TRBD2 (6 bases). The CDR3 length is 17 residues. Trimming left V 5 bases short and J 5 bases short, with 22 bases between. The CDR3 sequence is CASSTFYTGTSNNEQFF. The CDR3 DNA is TGTGCCAGCAGTACATTTTATACCGGGACTTCGAACAATGAGCAGTTCTTC.

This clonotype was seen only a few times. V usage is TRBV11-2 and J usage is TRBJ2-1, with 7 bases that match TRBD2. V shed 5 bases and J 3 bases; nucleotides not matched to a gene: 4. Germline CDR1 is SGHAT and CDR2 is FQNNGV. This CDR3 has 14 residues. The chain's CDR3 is CASSISGNYNEQFF. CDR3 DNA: TGTGCCAGCAGCATAAGCGGGAACTACAATGAGCAGTTCTTC.

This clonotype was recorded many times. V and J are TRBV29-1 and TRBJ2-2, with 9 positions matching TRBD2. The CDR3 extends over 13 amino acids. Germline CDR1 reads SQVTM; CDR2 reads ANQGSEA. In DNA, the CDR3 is TGCAGACTAACAGCGGGAGGAGACGGGGAGCTGTTTTTT. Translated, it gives CRLTAGGDGELFF.

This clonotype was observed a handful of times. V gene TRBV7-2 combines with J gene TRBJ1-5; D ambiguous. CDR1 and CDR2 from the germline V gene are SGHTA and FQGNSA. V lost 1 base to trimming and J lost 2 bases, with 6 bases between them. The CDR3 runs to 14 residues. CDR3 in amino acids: CASSLDPGNQPQHF. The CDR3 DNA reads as TGTGCCAGCAGCTTAGATCCAGGCAATCAGCCCCAGCATTTT.

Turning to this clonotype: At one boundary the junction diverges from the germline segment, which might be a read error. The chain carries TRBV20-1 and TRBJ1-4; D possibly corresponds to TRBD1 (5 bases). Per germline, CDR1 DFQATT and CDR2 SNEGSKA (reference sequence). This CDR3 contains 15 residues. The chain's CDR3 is CCANPMTVRNEKLFF. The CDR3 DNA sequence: TGCTGTGCTAACCCCATGACAGTACGAAATGAAAAACTGTTTTTT.

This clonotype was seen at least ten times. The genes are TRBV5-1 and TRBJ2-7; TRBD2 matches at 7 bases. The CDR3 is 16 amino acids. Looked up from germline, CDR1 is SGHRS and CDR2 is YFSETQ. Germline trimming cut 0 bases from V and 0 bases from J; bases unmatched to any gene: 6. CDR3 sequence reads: CASSLAGGILSYEQYF. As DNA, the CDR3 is TGCGCCAGCAGCTTGGCCGGGGGGATCCTCTCCTACGAGCAGTACTTC.

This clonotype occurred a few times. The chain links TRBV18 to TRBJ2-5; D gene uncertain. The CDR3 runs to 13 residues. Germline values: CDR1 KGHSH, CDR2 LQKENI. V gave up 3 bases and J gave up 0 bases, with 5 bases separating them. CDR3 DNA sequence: TGTGCCAGCTCACCGAAATACCAAGAGACCCAGTACTTC. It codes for CASSPKYQETQYF.

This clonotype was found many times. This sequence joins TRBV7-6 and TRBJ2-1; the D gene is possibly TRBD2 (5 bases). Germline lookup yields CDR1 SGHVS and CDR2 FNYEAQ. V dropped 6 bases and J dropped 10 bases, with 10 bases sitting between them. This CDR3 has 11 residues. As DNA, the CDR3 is TGTGCCAGCAGTTCGGACTCGGAGCAGTTCTTC. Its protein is CASSSDSEQFF.